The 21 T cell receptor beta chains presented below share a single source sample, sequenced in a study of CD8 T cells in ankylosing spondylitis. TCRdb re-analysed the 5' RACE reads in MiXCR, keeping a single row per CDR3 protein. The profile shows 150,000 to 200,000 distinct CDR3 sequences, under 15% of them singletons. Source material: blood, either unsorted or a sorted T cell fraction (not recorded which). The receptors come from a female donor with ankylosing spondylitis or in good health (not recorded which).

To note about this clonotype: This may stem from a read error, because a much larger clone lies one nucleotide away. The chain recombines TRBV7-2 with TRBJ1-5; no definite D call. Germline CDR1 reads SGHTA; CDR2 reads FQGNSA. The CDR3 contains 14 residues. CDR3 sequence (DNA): TGTGTCAGCAGCTTAGCGGAAGTCTACCAGCCCCAGCATTTT. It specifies CVSSLAEVYQPQHF.

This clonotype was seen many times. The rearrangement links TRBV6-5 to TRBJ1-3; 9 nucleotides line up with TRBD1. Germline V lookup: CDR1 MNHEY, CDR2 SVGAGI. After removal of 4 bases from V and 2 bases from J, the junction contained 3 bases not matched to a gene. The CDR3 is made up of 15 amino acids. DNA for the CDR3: TGTGCCAGCAGTTGGGGACAGGGAGCTGGAAACACCATATATTTT. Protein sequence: CASSWGQGAGNTIYF.

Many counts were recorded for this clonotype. This CDR3 reads CATSLVDTQYF. DNA for the CDR3: TGTGCCACCAGTCTAGTAGATACGCAGTATTTT. The V call is TRBV24-1, the J call TRBJ2-3; no clear D. Trimming took off 6 bases at V and 5 bases at J, with 5 bases between the two ends. Per the germline V gene, CDR1 is KGHDR and CDR2 is SFDVKD. This CDR3 has 11 residues.

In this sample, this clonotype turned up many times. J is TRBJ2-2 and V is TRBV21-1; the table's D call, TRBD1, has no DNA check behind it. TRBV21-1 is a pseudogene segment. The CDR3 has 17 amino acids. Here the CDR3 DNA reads TGTGCCAGCAGCAAAGTGTCCAGGATGGATCAACCTGGGGAGCTGTTTTTT. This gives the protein CASSKVSRMDQPGELFF.

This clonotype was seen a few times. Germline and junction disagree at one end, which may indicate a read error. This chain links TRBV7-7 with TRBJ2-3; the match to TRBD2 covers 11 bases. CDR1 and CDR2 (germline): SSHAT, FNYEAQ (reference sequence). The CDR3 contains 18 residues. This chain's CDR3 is CASSPLVGTSGFTDTQYF. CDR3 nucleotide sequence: TGTGCTAGCAGCCCCTTAGTTGGGACTAGCGGATTCACAGATACGCAGTATTTT.

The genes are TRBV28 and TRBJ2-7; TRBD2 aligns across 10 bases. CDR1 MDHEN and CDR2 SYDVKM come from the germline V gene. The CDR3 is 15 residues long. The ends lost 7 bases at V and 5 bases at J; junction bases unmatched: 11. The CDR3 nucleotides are TGTGCCAGCAAAAACCTAGCGGGAGCGAACCACGAGCAGTACTTC. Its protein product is CASKNLAGANHEQYF.

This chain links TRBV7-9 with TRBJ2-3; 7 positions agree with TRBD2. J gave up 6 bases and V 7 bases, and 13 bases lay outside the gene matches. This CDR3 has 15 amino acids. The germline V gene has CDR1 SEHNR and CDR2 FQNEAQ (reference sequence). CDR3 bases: TGTGCCAGCAACGCCCTCGGGGCTAGCGGCGATACGCAGTATTTT. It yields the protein CASNALGASGDTQYF.

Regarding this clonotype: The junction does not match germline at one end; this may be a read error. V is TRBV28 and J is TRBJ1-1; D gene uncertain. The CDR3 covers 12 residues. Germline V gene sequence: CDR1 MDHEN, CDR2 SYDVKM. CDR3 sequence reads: CVSRDNVEGAFF. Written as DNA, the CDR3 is TGTGTCAGCAGAGACAATGTGGAGGGAGCTTTCTTT.

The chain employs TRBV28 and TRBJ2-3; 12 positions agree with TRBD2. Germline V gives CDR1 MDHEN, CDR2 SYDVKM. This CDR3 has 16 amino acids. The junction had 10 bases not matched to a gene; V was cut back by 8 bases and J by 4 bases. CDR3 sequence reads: CASLNWASGRADTQYF. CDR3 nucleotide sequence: TGTGCCAGCCTTAATTGGGCTAGCGGGAGGGCAGATACGCAGTATTTT.

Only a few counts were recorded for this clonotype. CDR3 nucleotide sequence: TGCAGTGCTCAGCGAGCCCAACAGGGTAGAGAGACCCAGTACTTC. It translates to CSAQRAQQGRETQYF. V gene TRBV20-1 combines with J gene TRBJ2-5; possible D gene TRBD1, 6 bases. Germline-derived CDR1 and CDR2 are DFQATT and SNEGSKA (reference sequence). The CDR3 contains 15 residues. The germline V and J ends were trimmed by 5 bases and 4 bases, with 20 bases remaining between them.

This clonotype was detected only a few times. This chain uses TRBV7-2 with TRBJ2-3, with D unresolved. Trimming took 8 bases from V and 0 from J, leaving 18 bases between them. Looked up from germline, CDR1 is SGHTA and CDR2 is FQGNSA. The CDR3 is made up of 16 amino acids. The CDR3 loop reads CASRPPRADSTDTQYF. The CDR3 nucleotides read TGTGCCAGCCGCCCTCCCCGGGCAGATAGCACAGATACGCAGTATTTT.

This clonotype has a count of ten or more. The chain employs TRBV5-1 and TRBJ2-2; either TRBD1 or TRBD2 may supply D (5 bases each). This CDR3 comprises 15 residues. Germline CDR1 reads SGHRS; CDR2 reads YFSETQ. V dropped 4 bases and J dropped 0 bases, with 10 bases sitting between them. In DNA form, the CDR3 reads TGCGCCAGCAGCAGGGACCTATCGAACACCGGGGAGCTGTTTTTT. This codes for CASSRDLSNTGELFF.

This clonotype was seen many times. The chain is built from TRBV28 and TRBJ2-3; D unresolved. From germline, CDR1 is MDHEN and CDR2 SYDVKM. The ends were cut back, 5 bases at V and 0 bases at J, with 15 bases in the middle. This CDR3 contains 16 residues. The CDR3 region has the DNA TGTGCCAGCAGTCCGTCTGCGGCAGCTAGCACAGATACGCAGTATTTT. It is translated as CASSPSAAASTDTQYF.

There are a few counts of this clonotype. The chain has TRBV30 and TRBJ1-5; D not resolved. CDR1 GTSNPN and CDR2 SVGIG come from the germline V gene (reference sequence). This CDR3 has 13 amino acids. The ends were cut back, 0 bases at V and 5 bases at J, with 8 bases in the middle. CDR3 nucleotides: TGTGCCTGGAGTGTGGGATCAGATCAGCCCCAGCATTTT. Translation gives CAWSVGSDQPQHF.

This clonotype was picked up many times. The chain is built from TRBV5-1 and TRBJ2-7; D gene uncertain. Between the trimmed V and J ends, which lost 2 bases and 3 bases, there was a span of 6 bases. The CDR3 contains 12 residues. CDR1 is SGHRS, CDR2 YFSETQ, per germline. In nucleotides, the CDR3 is TGCGCCAGCAGCTTCTGGGGCTACGAGCAGTACTTC. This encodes CASSFWGYEQYF.

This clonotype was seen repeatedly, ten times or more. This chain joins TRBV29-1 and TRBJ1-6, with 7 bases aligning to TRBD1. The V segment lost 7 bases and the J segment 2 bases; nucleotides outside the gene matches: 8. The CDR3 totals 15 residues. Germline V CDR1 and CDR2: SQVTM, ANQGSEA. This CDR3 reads CSGPNGQAYNSPLHF. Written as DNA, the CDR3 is TGCAGCGGTCCTAACGGACAGGCCTATAATTCACCCCTCCACTTT.

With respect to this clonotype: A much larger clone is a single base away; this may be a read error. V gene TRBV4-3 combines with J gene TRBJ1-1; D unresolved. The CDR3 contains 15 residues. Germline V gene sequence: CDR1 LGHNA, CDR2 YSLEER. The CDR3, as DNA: TGCGCCAGCAGCCCCACAAGTTCTCTCTCCCCTGAAGTTTTCTTT. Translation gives CASSPTSSLSPEVFF.

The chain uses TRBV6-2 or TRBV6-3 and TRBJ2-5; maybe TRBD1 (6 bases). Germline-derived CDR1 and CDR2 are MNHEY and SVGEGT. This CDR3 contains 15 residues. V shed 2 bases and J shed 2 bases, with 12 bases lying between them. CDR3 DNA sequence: TGTGCCAGCAGTTACCGGGGCAGGGGACAAGAGACCCAGTACTTC. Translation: CASSYRGRGQETQYF.

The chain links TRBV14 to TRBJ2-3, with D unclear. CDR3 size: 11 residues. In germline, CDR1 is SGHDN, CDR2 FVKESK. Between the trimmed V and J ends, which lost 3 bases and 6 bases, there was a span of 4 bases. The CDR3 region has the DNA TGTGCCAGCAGCCACGGGGATACGCAGTATTTT. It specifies CASSHGDTQYF.

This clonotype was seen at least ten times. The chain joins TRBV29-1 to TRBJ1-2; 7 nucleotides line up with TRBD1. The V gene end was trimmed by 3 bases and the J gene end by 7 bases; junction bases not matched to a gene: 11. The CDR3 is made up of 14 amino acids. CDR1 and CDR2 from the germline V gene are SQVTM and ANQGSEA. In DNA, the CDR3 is TGCAGCGTTGACTTACAGGGGAGGCGACCTGGCTACACCTTC. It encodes CSVDLQGRRPGYTF.

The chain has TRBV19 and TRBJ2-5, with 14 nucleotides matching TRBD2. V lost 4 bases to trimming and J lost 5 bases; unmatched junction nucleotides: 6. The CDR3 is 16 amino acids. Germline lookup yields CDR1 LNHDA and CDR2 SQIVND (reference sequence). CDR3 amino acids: CASSTRTSGRRETQYF. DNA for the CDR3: TGTGCCAGTAGTACTAGGACTAGCGGGAGGCGGGAGACCCAGTACTTC.